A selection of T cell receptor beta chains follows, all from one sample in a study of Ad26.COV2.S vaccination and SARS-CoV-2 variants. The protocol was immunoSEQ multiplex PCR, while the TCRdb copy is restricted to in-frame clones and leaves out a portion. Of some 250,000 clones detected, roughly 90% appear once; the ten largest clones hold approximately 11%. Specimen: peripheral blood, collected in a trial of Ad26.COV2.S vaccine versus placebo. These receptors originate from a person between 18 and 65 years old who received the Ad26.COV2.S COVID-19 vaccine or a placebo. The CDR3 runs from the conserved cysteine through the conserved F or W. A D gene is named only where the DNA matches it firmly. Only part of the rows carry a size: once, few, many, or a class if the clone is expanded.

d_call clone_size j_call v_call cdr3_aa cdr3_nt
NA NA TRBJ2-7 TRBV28 CASSSGQKREQYF TGTGCCAGCAGCTCAGGACAGAAGCGCGAGCAGTACTTC
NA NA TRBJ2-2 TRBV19 CASSLDRNTGELFF TGTGCCAGTTCCTTGGACAGAAACACCGGGGAGCTGTTTTTT
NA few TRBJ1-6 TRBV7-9 CASSFDGKRSPLHF TGTGCCAGCAGCTTCGACGGGAAGAGGTCACCCCTCCACTTT
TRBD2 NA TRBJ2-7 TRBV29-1 CSVMGTRSEQYF TGCAGCGTTATGGGGACTAGGAGCGAGCAGTACTTC
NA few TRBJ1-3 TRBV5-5 CASSWGVGISGNTIYF TGTGCCAGCAGCTGGGGGGTAGGGATCTCTGGAAACACCATATATTTT
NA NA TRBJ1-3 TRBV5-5 CATTRDPFGNTIYF TGTGCCACTACCCGAGACCCATTCGGAAACACCATATATTTT
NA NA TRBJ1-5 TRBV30 CAWPPPWGNNQPQHF TGTGCCTGGCCCCCCCCCTGGGGGAACAATCAGCCCCAGCATTTT
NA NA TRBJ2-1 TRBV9 CASSPLSTYNEQFF TGTGCCAGCAGCCCCCTAAGCACCTACAATGAGCAGTTCTTC
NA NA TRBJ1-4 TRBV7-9 CASSLVPMGGLFF TGTGCCAGCAGCTTAGTCCCAATGGGGGGACTGTTTTTT
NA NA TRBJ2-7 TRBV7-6 CASSLAGGAGPEQYF TGTGCCAGCAGCTTAGCTGGGGGGGCAGGCCCCGAGCAGTACTTC
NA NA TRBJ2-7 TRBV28 CASSSRGRASYEQYF TGTGCCAGCAGTAGCCGGGGGCGGGCCTCCTACGAGCAGTACTTC
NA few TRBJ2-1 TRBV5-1 CASSQELAFGNEQFF TGCGCCAGCAGCCAAGAACTAGCCTTTGGGAATGAGCAGTTCTTC
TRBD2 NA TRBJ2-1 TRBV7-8 CASSQGLVNYNEQFF TGTGCCAGCAGCCAGGGACTAGTGAACTACAATGAGCAGTTCTTC
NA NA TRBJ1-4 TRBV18 CASSPTGPTNEKLFF TGTGCCAGCTCCCCGACAGGCCCAACTAATGAAAAACTGTTTTTT
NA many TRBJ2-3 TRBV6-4 CASSDFPSREGSDTQYF TGTGCCAGCAGTGACTTCCCCTCTAGGGAAGGTTCAGATACGCAGTATTTT
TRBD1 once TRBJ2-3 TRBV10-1 CASSHRGRDTQYF TGCGCCAGCAGCCACAGGGGGCGGGATACGCAGTATTTT
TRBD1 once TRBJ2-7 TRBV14 CASSPVTGGVEQYF TGTGCCAGCAGCCCCGTCACAGGGGGCGTAGAGCAGTACTTC
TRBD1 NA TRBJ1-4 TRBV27 CASSPRTGKLFF TGTGCCAGCAGTCCCCGGACAGGGAAACTGTTTTTT
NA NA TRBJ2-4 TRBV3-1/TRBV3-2 CASSQDPKNIQYF TGTGCCAGCAGCCAAGATCCCAAAAACATTCAGTACTTC
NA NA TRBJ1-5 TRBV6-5 CASGERSNQPQHF TGTGCCAGCGGAGAAAGGAGCAATCAGCCCCAGCATTTT
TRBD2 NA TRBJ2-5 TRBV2 CASSISGGGQETQYF TGTGCCAGTTCGATTAGCGGGGGGGGCCAAGAGACCCAGTACTTC
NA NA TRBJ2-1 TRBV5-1 CASSIDLGNEQFF TGCGCCAGCAGTATAGACCTGGGTAATGAGCAGTTCTTC
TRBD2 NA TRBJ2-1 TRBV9 CASSVGGRLSYNEQFF TGTGCCAGCAGCGTAGGCGGGAGACTTTCCTACAATGAGCAGTTCTTC
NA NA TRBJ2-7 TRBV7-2 CASSLDGGRAYEQYF TGTGCCAGCAGCTTAGATGGGGGTAGGGCCTACGAGCAGTACTTC
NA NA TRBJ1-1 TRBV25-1 CATTGYTEAFF TGTGCCACTACAGGGTATACTGAAGCTTTCTTT
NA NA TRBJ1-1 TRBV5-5 CASSSAPGGTEAFF TGTGCCAGCAGCTCCGCCCCGGGGGGAACTGAAGCTTTCTTT
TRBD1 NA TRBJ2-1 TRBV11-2 CASSLTARDRGPYNEQFF TGTGCCAGCAGCTTAACCGCGCGGGACAGGGGGCCCTACAATGAGCAGTTCTTC
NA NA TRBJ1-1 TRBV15 CATSTTGNTEAFF TGTGCCACCAGTACGACAGGGAACACTGAAGCTTTCTTT
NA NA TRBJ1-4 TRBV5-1 CASSLAGVPANEKLFF TGCGCCAGCAGCTTGGCGGGGGTGCCCGCTAATGAAAAACTGTTTTTT
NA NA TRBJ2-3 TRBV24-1 CATEVNGDTDTQYF TGTGCCACCGAAGTTAACGGGGACACAGATACGCAGTATTTT
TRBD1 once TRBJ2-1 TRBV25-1 CASSEGGQSSSSYNEQFF TGTGCCAGCAGTGAAGGGGGACAGTCTTCGAGCTCCTACAATGAGCAGTTCTTC
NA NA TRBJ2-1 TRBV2 CASSGPPGGTKYNEQFF TGTGCCAGCAGCGGCCCGCCGGGCGGGACAAAATACAATGAGCAGTTCTTC
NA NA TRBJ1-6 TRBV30 CAWSALDPTLLNSPLHF TGTGCCTGGAGTGCCCTTGACCCGACGCTCCTAAATTCACCCCTCCACTTT
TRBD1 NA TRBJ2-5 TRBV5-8 CASSLGTGTGETQYF TGTGCCAGCAGCTTAGGGACAGGGACGGGAGAGACCCAGTACTTC
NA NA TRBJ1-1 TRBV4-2 CASSQDGAEAFF TGTGCCAGCAGCCAAGATGGCGCTGAAGCTTTCTTT
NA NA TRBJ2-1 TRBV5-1 CASSKGVPGNEQFF TGCGCCAGCAGCAAGGGGGTCCCGGGAAATGAGCAGTTCTTC
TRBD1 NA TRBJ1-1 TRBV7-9 CASSSSPGQVGTEAFF TGTGCCAGCAGCTCTAGCCCCGGACAGGTAGGCACTGAAGCTTTCTTT
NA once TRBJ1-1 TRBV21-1 CASSKVSLANTEAFF TGTGCCAGCAGCAAAGTAAGCCTAGCGAACACTGAAGCTTTCTTT
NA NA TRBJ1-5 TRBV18 CASSPDVSGGNQPQHF TGTGCCAGCTCACCGGACGTGTCCGGCGGCAATCAGCCCCAGCATTTT